This T cell receptor (beta chain) stems from a study of blood T cell repertoires in COVID-19 (dated by TCRdb to about 2020). As for the study more broadly: Collaborator samples came from the United States, Italy and Spain and covered acute and convalescent phases of COVID-19. The sample metadata nearly always contained a de-identified subject ID, COVID-19 status, age in years and sex. The material from the prospective study consisted of cDNA or gDNA derived from T cells, B-cell-depleted T cells, or PBMCs. The repertoires were made available in a free public database intended to serve as a resource for research on the immune response to SARS-CoV-2. Samples were obtained from the ongoing ImmuneRACE study (first 160 participants) and from over a thousand subjects provided by 6 global collaborators. HLA class I and class II types, where available, came from metadata supplied by the sample provider rather than from assay-based typing. Deeply sampled blood TCRbeta repertoires from subjects exposed to, actively infected with, or recovered from COVID-19 were included in the dataset.

TCRbeta CDR3 regions were amplified from genomic DNA by means of the immunoSEQ Assay, a bias-controlled multiplex PCR. Regarding the original processing steps: Nucleated cell counts per sample were estimated from amplification of reference gene primers within the assay. To quantify the absolute abundance of each unique TCRbeta CDR3 rearrangement, sequence reads were collapsed and filtered. For each sample, productive Simpson clonality was calculated by taking the square root of Simpson's diversity index across productive rearrangements. TCRdb mirrors the immuneACCESS table, restricted to in-frame sequences. Some clones are absent from its copies; in checked studies, under half trace to an unresolved V gene, and the reason for the others is unknown. That table is the source of V, J and clone size, and D and trimming were worked out from the DNA. The sample table contains almost 400,000 clones; only one count was recorded for roughly 88% of them. The biggest ten clones account for around 0.97% of the sample.

General findings and caveats noted by the study authors: How much clinical and demographic metadata was included differed by source and by participant, and the metadata was provided uncurated.

Enrolling through a virtual design, the prospective study's participants ranged in age from roughly 18 to 90 years and lived across 24 United States geographic areas. In the prospective study, participants were assigned to cohorts based on the clinical history participants reported in a screening survey and a study questionnaire. In the prospective study, mobile phlebotomists collected whole blood, serum and a nasopharyngeal or oropharyngeal swab from each participant. Prospective study participants could optionally give additional blood draws and questionnaires over a roughly two-month period. Before DNA extraction, blood samples from the prospective study were shipped at room temperature or frozen. A remark on this clone: The specificity of this receptor is unknown. No per-base quality is available; no much larger clone lies one base away.

Sequenced: PBMCs or T cells enriched from blood (not recorded which). This clonotype was sampled from a young woman with acute COVID-19.

DNA sequence: TGTGCCAGTATGAATCGGGGTGGTCGGCGGAGCTCCTACAATGAGCAGTTCTTC. Its protein product is CASMNRGGRRSSYNEQFF. The receptor chain draws on TRBV19 and TRBJ2-1; matching of 5 bases hints at TRBD2 as the D gene. CDR3 length: 18 amino acids, cysteine to phenylalanine. Just the 54-base CDR3 DNA is kept, in frame starting at base 1. V sheds 7 bases and J sheds 0 bases, leaving 22 bases between their ends. The germline V gene (reference sequence) specifies LNHDA as CDR1 and SQIVND as CDR2.